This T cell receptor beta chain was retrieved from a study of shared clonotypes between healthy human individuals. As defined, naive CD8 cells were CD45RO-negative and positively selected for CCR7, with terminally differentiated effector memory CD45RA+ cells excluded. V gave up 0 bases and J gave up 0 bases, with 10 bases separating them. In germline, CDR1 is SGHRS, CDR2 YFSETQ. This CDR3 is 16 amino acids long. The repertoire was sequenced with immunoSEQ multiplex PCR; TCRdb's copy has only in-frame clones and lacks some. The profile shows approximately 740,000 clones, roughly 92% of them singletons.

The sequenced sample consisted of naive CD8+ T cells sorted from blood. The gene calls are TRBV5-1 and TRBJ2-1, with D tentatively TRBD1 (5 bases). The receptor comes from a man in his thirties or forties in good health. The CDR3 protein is CASSLDQGYSYNEQFF. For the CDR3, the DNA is TGCGCCAGCAGCTTGGACCAGGGTTACTCCTACAATGAGCAGTTCTTC.